The 18 T cell receptor beta chains below all came from one sample that was sequenced in a study of neurological immune-mediated disorders. TCRdb used MiXCR to reprocess the 5' RACE reads, holding one entry per CDR3 protein. The table shows under 80,000 distinct CDR3 sequences, with about 9.4% occurring only once. The material sequenced was PBMCs. The receptors derive from a man aged 50 to 60 in good health.

This clonotype was observed at least ten times. This chain uses TRBV24-1 with TRBJ2-5; D uncertain. CDR1 is KGHDR, CDR2 SFDVKD, per germline. The V gene lost 0 bases and the J gene lost 7 bases, with 8 bases spanning the gap. The CDR3 extends over 13 amino acids. The CDR3 sequence is CATSDLHPGTQYF. The CDR3 DNA is TGTGCCACCAGTGATTTGCACCCCGGGACCCAGTACTTC.

The chain recombines TRBV20-1 with TRBJ2-1, with 7 nucleotides matching TRBD2. The CDR3 runs 14 residues. Per germline, CDR1 DFQATT and CDR2 SNEGSKA (reference sequence). The trim removed 3 bases at V and 9 bases at J, leaving 11 bases unmatched. CDR3: CSASPGLDFVEQFF. The CDR3, as DNA: TGCAGTGCTAGTCCTGGACTAGACTTTGTTGAGCAGTTCTTC.

This clonotype was counted between two and nine times. The chain has TRBV6-6 and TRBJ2-2, with D possibly called TRBD1 or TRBD2 (6 bases each). There are 15 residues in the CDR3. Trimming pared 7 bases from V and 4 bases from J, leaving 16 bases between. The V gene's germline CDR1 is MNHNY and CDR2 SVGAGI (reference sequence). Written as DNA, the CDR3 is TGTGCCAGCACTCCACAGGGAGGAAGCACCGGGGAGCTGTTTTTT. Its protein is CASTPQGGSTGELFF.

This clonotype was observed many times. CDR3 region: CASSASGTSTDTQYF. CDR3 in DNA: TGTGCCAGCAGCGCATCCGGGACTAGCACAGATACGCAGTATTTT. This chain uses TRBV9 with TRBJ2-3; tentative D call: TRBD2 (6 bases). Germline CDR1 is SGDLS and CDR2 is YYNGEE. CDR3 size: 15 residues. Trimming removed 3 bases from V and 0 bases from J, with 11 bases in between.

This clonotype was counted at least ten times. This CDR3 reads CASSMTLTWDEQFF. Here the CDR3 DNA reads TGTGCCAGCAGCATGACGCTGACGTGGGATGAGCAGTTCTTC. The rearrangement joins TRBV21-1 to TRBJ2-1. TRBV21-1 is assigned pseudogene status. There are 14 residues in the CDR3.

This clonotype was found many times. This chain links TRBV5-1 with TRBJ2-7; tentatively, D is TRBD2 (5 bases). V was shortened by 2 bases and J by 2 bases, with 11 bases between the two germline ends. The CDR3 runs 14 residues. CDR1 and CDR2 from the germline V gene are SGHRS and YFSETQ. The CDR3 DNA reads TGCGCCAGCAGCTTTGAAGCGGCGGCCTACGAGCAGTACTTC. This sequence encodes CASSFEAAAYEQYF.

This clonotype was picked up many times. V and J are TRBV9 and TRBJ1-2; no firm D call. From germline, CDR1 is SGDLS and CDR2 YYNGEE. This CDR3 is built from 12 residues. V gave up 3 bases and J gave up 4 bases, with 7 bases separating them. The CDR3 region has the DNA TGTGCCAGCAGCGACAGAATCTATGGCTACACCTTC. Translated: CASSDRIYGYTF.

This clonotype was observed many times. The chain is built from TRBV6-1 and TRBJ1-4; 10 nucleotides agree with TRBD1. J gave up 6 bases and V 4 bases, and 5 bases lay outside the gene matches. The germline gives CDR1 MNHNS, CDR2 SASEGT. The CDR3 has 15 amino acids. CDR3 in DNA: TGTGCCAGCAGTGGACAGGGGGCATCGTATGAAAAACTGTTTTTT. Amino acids: CASSGQGASYEKLFF.

The genes are TRBV28 and TRBJ2-1; TRBD2 matches 10 bases. The CDR3 contains 15 residues. Germline V gives CDR1 MDHEN, CDR2 SYDVKM. With 3 bases clipped from V and 5 bases from J, the junction kept 4 bases outside the gene matches. CDR3 in DNA: TGTGCCAGCAGTTTGGCTAGCGGGAGCCACAATGAGCAGTTCTTC. Residues: CASSLASGSHNEQFF. Full variable domain (rest looked up from reference TRBV28 and TRBJ2-1): DVKVTQSSRYLVKRTGEKVFLECVQDMDHENMFWYRQDPGLGLRLIYFSYDVKMKEKGDIPEGYSVSREKKERFSLILESASTNQTSMYLCASSLASGSHNEQFFGPGTRLTVL.

This clonotype was found many times. The V and J genes are TRBV29-1 and TRBJ1-1; D unclear. This CDR3 comprises 12 residues. The germline V gene encodes CDR1 SQVTM and CDR2 ANQGSEA. V lost 4 bases and J 1 base, leaving 7 bases between the germline ends. CDR3 residues: CSVVTANTEAFF. The DNA for the CDR3 is TGCAGCGTTGTGACGGCGAACACTGAAGCTTTCTTT.

This clonotype was seen repeatedly, ten times or more. The chain is built from TRBV5-5 and TRBJ2-3; D gene ambiguous. The CDR3 consists of 15 residues. V gave up 7 bases and J gave up 5 bases, with 20 bases separating them. The germline CDR1 and CDR2 sequences are SGHKS and YYEKEE (reference sequence). Written as DNA, the CDR3 is TGTGCCAGCCCCTTCAATGGACCAAAGGTAGATACGCAGTATTTT. It specifies CASPFNGPKVDTQYF. The full variable domain, with the rest looked up from reference TRBV5-5 and TRBJ2-3, is DAGVTQSPTHLIKTRGQQVTLRCSPISGHKSVSWYQQVLGQGPQFIFQYYEKEERGRGNFPDRFSARQFPNYSSELNVNALLLGDSALYLCASPFNGPKVDTQYFGPGTRLTVL.

This clonotype was counted ten times or more. The V gene is TRBV5-1, the J gene TRBJ1-6; 7 bases are a match to TRBD1. The CDR3 is 17 residues long. Germline CDR1 SGHRS, CDR2 YFSETQ. Trimming removed 4 bases from V and 2 bases from J; junction bases left unmatched: 9. CDR3 sequence reads: CASSDGTAGPYNSPLHF. The DNA of the CDR3 is TGCGCCAGCAGCGACGGGACAGCCGGACCCTATAATTCACCCCTCCACTTT.

Ten or more counts support this clonotype. The CDR3 reads CASHSGGAGEKLFF. CDR3 sequence (DNA): TGTGCCAGCCACTCGGGCGGGGCAGGTGAAAAACTGTTTTTT. This chain links TRBV6-6 with TRBJ1-4, with D maybe TRBD1 (5 bases). V was pared by 8 bases and J by 7 bases, with 17 bases between. Germline CDR1 is MNHNY and CDR2 is SVGAGI (reference sequence). CDR3 length: 14 residues.

This clonotype was counted ten times or more. The chain has TRBV7-8 and TRBJ2-4; TRBD1 aligns across 7 bases. Germline CDR1 and CDR2: SGHVS and FQNEAQ. The trim removed 5 bases at V and 6 bases at J, leaving 7 bases unmatched. CDR3 length equals 14 residues. CDR3 sequence: CASSSRGIVNIQYF. Written as DNA, the CDR3 is TGTGCCAGCAGCAGCAGGGGGATAGTAAACATTCAGTACTTC.

The V gene is TRBV5-1, the J gene TRBJ2-2; 11 bases map to TRBD2. Per germline, CDR1 SGHRS and CDR2 YFSETQ. This CDR3 comprises 17 residues. The trim removed 3 bases at V and 0 bases at J, leaving 4 bases unmatched. The CDR3 sequence is CASSYPGLAANTGELFF. The CDR3 coding sequence is TGCGCCAGCAGCTATCCGGGACTAGCGGCGAACACCGGGGAGCTGTTTTTT.

This clonotype showed up many times. The chain carries TRBV7-9 and TRBJ2-7, with TRBD2 matching 12 bases. J was trimmed by 4 bases and V by 5 bases; bases with no gene match: 12. This CDR3 has 17 amino acids. Germline CDR1 and CDR2: SEHNR and FQNEAQ (reference sequence). The DNA for the CDR3 is TGTGCCAGCAGCCTACTAGCGGGGGGCCAATTACAGTACGAGCAGTACTTC. It yields the protein CASSLLAGGQLQYEQYF.

At least ten counts were recorded for this clonotype. The chain recombines TRBV5-1 with TRBJ1-5; D unresolved. The V gene lost 4 bases and the J gene lost 1 base, with 12 bases spanning the gap. This CDR3 contains 15 residues. The germline V gene encodes CDR1 SGHRS and CDR2 YFSETQ. CDR3 region: CASSLGGPSNQPQHF. The DNA for the CDR3 is TGCGCCAGCAGCCTTGGCGGGCCGAGCAATCAGCCCCAGCATTTT.

This clonotype was detected many times. This chain joins TRBV5-1 and TRBJ2-3, with 10 bases fitting TRBD1. The V segment lost 4 bases and the J segment 3 bases; nucleotides outside the gene matches: 2. The CDR3 is made up of 14 amino acids. Germline CDR1 SGHRS, CDR2 YFSETQ. The CDR3 protein is CASSRDRGTDTQYF. The CDR3, as DNA: TGCGCCAGCAGCCGGGACAGGGGAACAGATACGCAGTATTTT.